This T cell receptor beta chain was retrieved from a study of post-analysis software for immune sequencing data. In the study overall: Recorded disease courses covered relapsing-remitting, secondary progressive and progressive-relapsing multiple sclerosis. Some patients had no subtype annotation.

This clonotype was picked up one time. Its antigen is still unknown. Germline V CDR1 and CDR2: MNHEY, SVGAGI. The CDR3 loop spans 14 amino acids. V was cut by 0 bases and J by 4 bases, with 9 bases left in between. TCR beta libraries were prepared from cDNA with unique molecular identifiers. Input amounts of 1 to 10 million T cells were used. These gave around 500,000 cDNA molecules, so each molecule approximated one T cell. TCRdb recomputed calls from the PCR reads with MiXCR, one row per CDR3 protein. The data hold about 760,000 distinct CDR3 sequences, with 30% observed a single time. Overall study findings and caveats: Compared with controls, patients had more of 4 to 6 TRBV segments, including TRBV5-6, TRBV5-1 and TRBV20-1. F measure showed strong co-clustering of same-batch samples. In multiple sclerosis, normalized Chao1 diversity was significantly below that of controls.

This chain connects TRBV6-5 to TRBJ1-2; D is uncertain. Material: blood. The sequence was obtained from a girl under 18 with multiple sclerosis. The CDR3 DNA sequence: TGTGCCAGCAGTTACTCGTCCGACCCCTATGGCTACACCTTC. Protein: CASSYSSDPYGYTF.